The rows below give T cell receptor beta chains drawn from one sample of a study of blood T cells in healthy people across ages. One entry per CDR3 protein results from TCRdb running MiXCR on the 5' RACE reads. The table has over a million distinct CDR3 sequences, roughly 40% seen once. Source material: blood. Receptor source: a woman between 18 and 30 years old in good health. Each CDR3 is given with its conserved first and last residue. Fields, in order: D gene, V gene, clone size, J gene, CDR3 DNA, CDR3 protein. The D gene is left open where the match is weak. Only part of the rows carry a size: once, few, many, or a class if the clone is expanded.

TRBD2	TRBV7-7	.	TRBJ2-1	TGTGCTAGCAGCCCGACTAGCGGTACGGAGACCCAGTTCTTC	CASSPTSGTETQFF
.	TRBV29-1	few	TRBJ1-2	TGCAGCGGGAAATGGGAAGGCTATGGCTACACCTTC	CSGKWEGYGYTF
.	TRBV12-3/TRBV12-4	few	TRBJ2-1	TGTGCCAGCAGTTTAGCGGGGTTGGGGTTCTTC	CASSLAGLGFF
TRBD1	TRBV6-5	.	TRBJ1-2	TGTGCCAGCAGTTACACAATAAGCCCTCACCAGGGGGCCGTCTATGGCTACACCTTC	CASSYTISPHQGAVYGYTF
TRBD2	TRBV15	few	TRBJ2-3	TGTGCCACCAGCAGAGACGTACCGGGGACTATTGATACGCAGTATTTT	CATSRDVPGTIDTQYF
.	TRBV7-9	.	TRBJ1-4	TGTGCCAGCAGCTTAGATGCTTGGACCCAAGATGAAAAACTGTTTTTT	CASSLDAWTQDEKLFF
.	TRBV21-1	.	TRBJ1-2	TGTGCCAAACTACAGGGCCTCACCTTC	CAKLQGLTF
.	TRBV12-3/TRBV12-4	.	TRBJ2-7	TGTGCCAGCAGTTTGAACTACTACGAGCAGTACTTC	CASSLNYYEQYF
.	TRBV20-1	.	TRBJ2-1	TGCAGTGCTCGGGGGGCCGACGCTGTCAGATACAATGAGCAGTTCTTC	CSARGADAVRYNEQFF
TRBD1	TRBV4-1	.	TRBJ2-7	TGCGCCAGCAGCCATCCCGTCCGACAGGGCGGGTCCTACGAGCAGTACTTC	CASSHPVRQGGSYEQYF
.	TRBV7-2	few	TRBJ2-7	TGTGCCAGCAGCTTAGTCGGCCTCGGGGCTGGCCACGAGCAGTACTTC	CASSLVGLGAGHEQYF
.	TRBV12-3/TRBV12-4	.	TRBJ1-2	TGTGCCAGCAGTGACAATTCTGGGGGCTACACCTTC	CASSDNSGGYTF
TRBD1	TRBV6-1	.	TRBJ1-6	TGTGCCAGCAGGCGGGACAGAAATTCACCCCTCCACTTT	CASRRDRNSPLHF
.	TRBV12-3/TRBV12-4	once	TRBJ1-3	TGTGCCAGCAGCAGAGCTGGTCCTGGAAACACCATATATTTT	CASSRAGPGNTIYF
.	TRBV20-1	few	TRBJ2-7	TGCAGTGCTAGGGTGGGGCGGGCATCCTACGAGCAGTACTTC	CSARVGRASYEQYF
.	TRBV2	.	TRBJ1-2	TGTGCCAGCAGTGAAATTGGGGACGGAAACTATGGCTACACCTTC	CASSEIGDGNYGYTF
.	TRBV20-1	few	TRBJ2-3	TGCAGTACACCTGCTTGGGGTAGCACAGATACGCAGTATTTT	CSTPAWGSTDTQYF
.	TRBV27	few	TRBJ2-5	TGTGCCAGCAGGCGTGTAGGAGGCAGGTCTGTCCAAGAGACCCAGTACTTC	CASRRVGGRSVQETQYF
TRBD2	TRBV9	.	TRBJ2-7	TGTGCCGGCAGCTTGGGGACTAGCGGGGTCTACGAGCAGTACTTC	CAGSLGTSGVYEQYF
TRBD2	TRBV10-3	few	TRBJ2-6	TGTGCCATCAGTGAGTGGAATAGCGGGGGCCCCGGGGCCAACGTCCTGACTTTC	CAISEWNSGGPGANVLTF
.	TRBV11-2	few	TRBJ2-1	TGTGCCAGCAGCTTACGGGACCAGTGGGATGAGCAGTTCTTC	CASSLRDQWDEQFF
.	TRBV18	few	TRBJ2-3	TGTGCCAGCTCACCCCGGAGCGTTTCCACAGATACGCAGTATTTT	CASSPRSVSTDTQYF
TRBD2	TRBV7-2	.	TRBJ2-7	TGTGCCAGCAGGGACACTAGCGGGAGTTGGTACGAGCAGTACTTC	CASRDTSGSWYEQYF
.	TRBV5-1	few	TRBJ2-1	TGCGCCAGCAGCTTGGAGAGTATACTGTACAATGAGCAGTTCTTC	CASSLESILYNEQFF
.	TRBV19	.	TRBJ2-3	TGTGCCAGTAGGGAACAAGCAGGTCACACAGATACGCAGTATTTT	CASREQAGHTDTQYF
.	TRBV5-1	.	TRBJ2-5	TGCGCCAGCAGCTTGGCCGGCGCGGGCAGCCAAGAGACCCAGTACTTC	CASSLAGAGSQETQYF
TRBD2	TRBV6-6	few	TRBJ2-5	TGTGCCAGCATCCGGACTAGCGGGGGGCAAGAGACCCAGTACTTC	CASIRTSGGQETQYF
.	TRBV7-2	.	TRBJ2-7	TGTGCCAGCAGCTTAGGGTCGATTGCAGGCAGTTCATACGAGCAGTACTTC	CASSLGSIAGSSYEQYF
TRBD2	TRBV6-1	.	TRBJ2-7	TGTGCCAGCAGCGGGGAGGGGTTCAGTGAGCAGTACTTC	CASSGEGFSEQYF
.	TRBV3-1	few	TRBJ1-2	TGTGCCAGCAGCCAATGGGACACTGACTATGGCTACACCTTC	CASSQWDTDYGYTF
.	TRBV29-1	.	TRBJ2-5	TGCAGCGTCCTCTACGGGGGGACCCAGTACTTC	CSVLYGGTQYF
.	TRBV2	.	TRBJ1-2	TGTGCCAGCAGTAAACCGACAGATAACTATGGCTACACCTTC	CASSKPTDNYGYTF
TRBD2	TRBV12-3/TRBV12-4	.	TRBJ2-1	TGTGCCAGCAGTCCGCAATTACTAGCGGGACCCTACAATGAGCAGTTCTTC	CASSPQLLAGPYNEQFF
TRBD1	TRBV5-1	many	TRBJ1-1	TGCGCCAGCAGCTTACAGGGGGCGGACACTGAAGCTTTCTTT	CASSLQGADTEAFF
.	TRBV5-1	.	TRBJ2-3	TGCGCCAGCAGCTTGGTGCGGGCTACTCTGGTAGATACGCAGTATTTT	CASSLVRATLVDTQYF
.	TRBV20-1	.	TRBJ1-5	TGCAGTGCTGGGGAAGGTCCACCCAATCAGCCCCAGCATTTT	CSAGEGPPNQPQHF
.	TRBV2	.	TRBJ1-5	TGTGCCAGCAGAGTTGCCGGCACGGGGCCCCAGCATTTT	CASRVAGTGPQHF
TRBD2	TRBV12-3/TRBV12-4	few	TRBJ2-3	TGTGCCAGCAGTTTCTCGCGGGGGAAGGGAGATACGCAGTATTTT	CASSFSRGKGDTQYF
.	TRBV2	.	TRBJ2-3	TGTGCCATACTAACACAGGGGACTACCACAGATACGCAGTATTTT	CAILTQGTTTDTQYF
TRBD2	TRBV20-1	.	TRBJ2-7	TGCAGTGCTATGGGGACTAGCGGGAGCACAGAGGCCGACGAGCAGTACTTC	CSAMGTSGSTEADEQYF
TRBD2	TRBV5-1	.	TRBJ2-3	TGCGCCAGCGGGTGGACTAGCGGACTCTCTAGCACAGATACGCAGTATTTT	CASGWTSGLSSTDTQYF
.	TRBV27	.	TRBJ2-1	TGTGCCAGCAGGGAGGGGAGGAACTACAATGAGCAGTTCTTC	CASREGRNYNEQFF
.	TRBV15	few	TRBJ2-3	TGTGCCACCAGCGTCGGGGTGGGGGCCTATACGCAGTATTTT	CATSVGVGAYTQYF
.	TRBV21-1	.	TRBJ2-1	TGTGCCAGCAGCAAAAGAAAGGACCCCGGGACTAGCGGGAGTTTGAATGAGCAGTTCTTC	CASSKRKDPGTSGSLNEQFF
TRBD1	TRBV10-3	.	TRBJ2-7	TGTGCCATCAGTCCCGGGACAGGGGGCTACGAGCAGTACTTC	CAISPGTGGYEQYF
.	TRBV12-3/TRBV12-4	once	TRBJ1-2	TGTGCCAGCAGGCCAATAGTGGGCTATGGCTACACCTTC	CASRPIVGYGYTF
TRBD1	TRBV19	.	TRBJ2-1	TGTGCCACCAGGCGACAGGGGCATTGGGAGCAGTTCTTC	CATRRQGHWEQFF
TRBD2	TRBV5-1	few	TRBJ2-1	TGCGCCAGCAGCTCGGGGACTAGCGGGCTCTACAATGAGCAGTTCTTC	CASSSGTSGLYNEQFF
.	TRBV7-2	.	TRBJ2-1	TGTGCCAGCAGCTTAGGCCTGGGCTCCTACAATGAGCAGTTCTTC	CASSLGLGSYNEQFF
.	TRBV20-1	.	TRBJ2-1	TGCAGTGCTCTTTGGAATGAGCAGTTCTTC	CSALWNEQFF
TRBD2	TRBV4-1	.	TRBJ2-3	TGCGCCAGCAGCCAACCCCTCCGCGGGAGCAGCACAGATACGCAGTATTTT	CASSQPLRGSSTDTQYF
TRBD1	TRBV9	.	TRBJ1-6	TGTGCCGGCAGCGGAGGGACAGGGAATTCACCCCTCCACTTT	CAGSGGTGNSPLHF